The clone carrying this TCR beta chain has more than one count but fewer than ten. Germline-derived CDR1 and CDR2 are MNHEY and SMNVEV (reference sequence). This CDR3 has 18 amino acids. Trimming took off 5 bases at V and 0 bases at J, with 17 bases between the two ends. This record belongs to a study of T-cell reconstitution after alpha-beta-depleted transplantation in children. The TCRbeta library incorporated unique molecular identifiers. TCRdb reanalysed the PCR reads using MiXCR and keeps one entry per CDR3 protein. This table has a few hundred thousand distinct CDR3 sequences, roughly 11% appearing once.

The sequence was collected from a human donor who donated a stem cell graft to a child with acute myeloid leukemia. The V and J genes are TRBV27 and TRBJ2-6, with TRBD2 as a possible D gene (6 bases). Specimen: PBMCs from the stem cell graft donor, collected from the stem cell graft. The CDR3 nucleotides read TGTGCCAGCAGTCGCCTCCGGGAGAGCGGCTCTGGGGCCAACGTCCTGACTTTC. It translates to CASSRLRESGSGANVLTF.